This T cell receptor beta chain was sequenced during a study of T-cell reconstitution after alpha-beta-depleted transplantation in children (dated by TCRdb to 2015 to 2016). A note on the overall study: The study quantitatively tracked T-cell immune reconstitution after TCRalphabeta/CD19-depleted allogeneic hematopoietic cell transplantation in children using TCR repertoire profiling.

Regarding this clonotype: Its target antigen remains unknown. Base-call qualities are not available, and no considerably larger clone is one nucleotide away.

As encoded in the germline V gene, CDR1 is MNHNS while CDR2 is SASEGT. The CDR3, cysteine through phenylalanine, is 14 amino acids long. Only the CDR3 portion is preserved as DNA: 42 bases, with reading frame beginning at the first base. The junction shows trimming of 5 bases on V and 6 bases on J, and the gene matches do not reach 7 bases of it. Interpreted using the paper, the treatment or condition label stands for: allogeneic hematopoietic cell transplantation with graft depleted of TCRalphabeta T cells and CD19 B cells. TCRalphabeta/CD19-depleted allogeneic hematopoietic cell grafts were given to the transplant recipients, all of whom were children. Library method: PCR. Sequencing used an Illumina HiSeq 2500. To normalize quantification of the TCRbeta repertoire, the TCR libraries were built with molecular barcoding that relied on unique molecular identifiers. TCRdb reworked the public reads: Q25 trimming with fastp, MiXCR clone assembly, productive beta chains retained. Each record represents a unique CDR3 protein, reported with the most common genes and DNA among its rows. Recorded for this sample are about 580,000 distinct CDR3 sequences; approximately 22% of them occurred a single time. The ten largest account for over 12% of the sample.

Study-level results and caveats: About two months after transplant, the apparently early recovery of alphabetaT-cell counts reportedly depended on just several hundred clones that had expanded rapidly and came from non-depleted graft cells. Hyperexpanded clone frequencies declined over subsequent months; after one year, T-cell counts and TCRbeta diversity were mostly attributed to newly produced T cells. In some patients, the high TCRbeta diversity seen at day 60 was put down to recipient T cells and intrathymic progenitors that had survived conditioning.

The receptor's source is a boy in the first two years of life who had a stem cell transplant for acute myeloid leukemia, so the T cells may come from the graft donor. The chain joins TRBV6-1 to TRBJ2-3; 8 junctional bases match TRBD2. The sample consisted of PBMCs, mostly from graft donor cells, taken 360 days after TCRalphabeta/CD19-depleted stem cell transplant. Read as DNA, the sequence is TGTGCCAGCAGTCCCCGGACTAGCTGGGATACGCAGTATTTT. Translated, this is CASSPRTSWDTQYF.